A selection of T cell receptor beta chains follows, all from one sample in a study of identical twins. TCRdb itself ran the 5' RACE reads through MiXCR, one entry per CDR3 protein. The sample has around 230,000 distinct CDR3 sequences; 9.4% are singletons. The specimen was memory (CD45RO+) T cells sorted from blood. These receptors originate from a woman aged 18-29 years in good health. Each CDR3 is given with its conserved first and last residue. A D gene is named only where the DNA matches it firmly. The listing skips clone size in some rows; elsewhere it reads once, few, many or a size class.

abundance: .
v_gene: TRBV4-3
j_gene: TRBJ2-2
d_gene: TRBD2
CDR3nt: TGCGCCAGCAGCCCCCGGCCGCGACTAGCTGCCGCAGGGGAGCTGTTTTTT
CDR3aa: CASSPRPRLAAAGELFF

abundance: few
v_gene: TRBV6-2/TRBV6-3
j_gene: TRBJ1-5
d_gene: .
CDR3nt: TGTGCCAGCAGTTTTGACAATCAGCCCCAGCATTTT
CDR3aa: CASSFDNQPQHF

abundance: few
v_gene: TRBV14
j_gene: TRBJ2-3
d_gene: TRBD2
CDR3nt: TGTGCCAGCAGCCAAGATAGGGGACTAGGGCCCACAGATACGCAGTATTTT
CDR3aa: CASSQDRGLGPTDTQYF

abundance: .
v_gene: TRBV12-3/TRBV12-4
j_gene: TRBJ1-4
d_gene: .
CDR3nt: TGTGCCAGCAGTTTAGCGCTTAGTGGGTCAACTAATGAAAAACTGTTTTTT
CDR3aa: CASSLALSGSTNEKLFF

abundance: .
v_gene: TRBV6-5
j_gene: TRBJ2-2
d_gene: .
CDR3nt: TGTGCCAGCAGTTACGATGTGAATGTGGGTTTCGGGGAGCTGTTTTTT
CDR3aa: CASSYDVNVGFGELFF

abundance: .
v_gene: TRBV9
j_gene: TRBJ2-3
d_gene: TRBD1
CDR3nt: TGTGCCAGCAGCGTATTCTCACACTCGACAGGGACCAGCACAGATACGCAGTATTTT
CDR3aa: CASSVFSHSTGTSTDTQYF

abundance: .
v_gene: TRBV7-9
j_gene: TRBJ1-6
d_gene: .
CDR3nt: TGTGCCAGCAGCCGGGCGGATTCACCCCTCCACTTT
CDR3aa: CASSRADSPLHF

abundance: few
v_gene: TRBV11-2
j_gene: TRBJ2-2
d_gene: TRBD2
CDR3nt: TGTGCCAGCAGCCAAACCCCAGCGGGGGGGCGCGGCGGGGAGCTGTTTTTT
CDR3aa: CASSQTPAGGRGGELFF

abundance: many
v_gene: TRBV12-3/TRBV12-4
j_gene: TRBJ2-7
d_gene: TRBD1
CDR3nt: TGTGCCAGCAGTTTTGATCGCGGATCCGGGACAGCGTACGAGCAGTACTTC
CDR3aa: CASSFDRGSGTAYEQYF

abundance: .
v_gene: TRBV3-1
j_gene: TRBJ2-1
d_gene: .
CDR3nt: TGTGCCAGCAGCCCAAGGGGGACGGGAACTATAAATGAGCAGTTCTTC
CDR3aa: CASSPRGTGTINEQFF

abundance: few
v_gene: TRBV6-1
j_gene: TRBJ1-2
d_gene: TRBD1
CDR3nt: TGTGCCAGCACCCCCGGACAGGGGAACTATGGCTACACCTTC
CDR3aa: CASTPGQGNYGYTF

abundance: few
v_gene: TRBV27
j_gene: TRBJ2-5
d_gene: .
CDR3nt: TGTGCCAGCAGTCGAGGACGGACCCAAGAGACCCAGTACTTC
CDR3aa: CASSRGRTQETQYF

abundance: few
v_gene: TRBV5-6
j_gene: TRBJ1-1
d_gene: .
CDR3nt: TGTGCCAGCAGCTTGGTCGGGGGCTGGGGCACTGAAGCTTTCTTT
CDR3aa: CASSLVGGWGTEAFF

abundance: .
v_gene: TRBV11-2
j_gene: TRBJ2-5
d_gene: TRBD1
CDR3nt: TGTGCCAGCAGCCCGGTGAAGGGGGCGACCTTAGAGACCCAGTACTTC
CDR3aa: CASSPVKGATLETQYF

abundance: few
v_gene: TRBV9
j_gene: TRBJ1-3
d_gene: TRBD1
CDR3nt: TGTGCCAGCAGCGTAGAGGACAGGGCGGCTGGAAACACCATATATTTT
CDR3aa: CASSVEDRAAGNTIYF

abundance: .
v_gene: TRBV15
j_gene: TRBJ2-5
d_gene: .
CDR3nt: TGTGCCACCAGCAGAGGTGGGGGGGCCGGACAAGAGACCCAGTACTTC
CDR3aa: CATSRGGGAGQETQYF

abundance: many
v_gene: TRBV15
j_gene: TRBJ1-2
d_gene: .
CDR3nt: TGTGCCACCAGCAGACTGGGTGGGCACTATGGCTACACCTTC
CDR3aa: CATSRLGGHYGYTF

abundance: .
v_gene: TRBV7-6
j_gene: TRBJ1-1
d_gene: .
CDR3nt: TGTGCCAGCAGCTTAGGATATCGGGGGGCGAACACTGAAGCTTTCTTT
CDR3aa: CASSLGYRGANTEAFF

abundance: .
v_gene: TRBV6-1
j_gene: TRBJ1-6
d_gene: TRBD1
CDR3nt: TGTGCCAGCAGTCCCCCAACAACAGGGGGAGATTCACCCCTCCACTTT
CDR3aa: CASSPPTTGGDSPLHF

abundance: many
v_gene: TRBV7-9
j_gene: TRBJ1-2
d_gene: .
CDR3nt: TGTGCCAGCAGCCCTCGTTTTAAGGGGCCGGGGTATGGCTACACCTTC
CDR3aa: CASSPRFKGPGYGYTF

abundance: .
v_gene: TRBV4-2
j_gene: TRBJ2-4
d_gene: TRBD2
CDR3nt: TGTGCCAGCAGCCAACACCCTAGCGGGACTTTGCCGGGGAACAGTCAGTACTTC
CDR3aa: CASSQHPSGTLPGNSQYF

abundance: few
v_gene: TRBV5-1
j_gene: TRBJ1-2
d_gene: TRBD1
CDR3nt: TGCGCCAGCAGCCAGGGACAGGGGTATGGCTACACCTTC
CDR3aa: CASSQGQGYGYTF

abundance: .
v_gene: TRBV3-1
j_gene: TRBJ1-1
d_gene: .
CDR3nt: TGTGCCAGCAGCCACCTGGGGAAGAACACTGAAGCTTTCTTT
CDR3aa: CASSHLGKNTEAFF

abundance: .
v_gene: TRBV7-2
j_gene: TRBJ2-1
d_gene: .
CDR3nt: TGTGCCAGCAGCCTCCCTGGGGGGATGGGAGTCAATGAGCAGTTCTTC
CDR3aa: CASSLPGGMGVNEQFF

abundance: many
v_gene: TRBV20-1
j_gene: TRBJ2-7
d_gene: TRBD1
CDR3nt: TGCAGTGCTAGGGACAGGGCGGACGGGAACGAGCAGTACTTC
CDR3aa: CSARDRADGNEQYF

abundance: many
v_gene: TRBV4-3
j_gene: TRBJ1-1
d_gene: .
CDR3nt: TGCGCCAGCAGCCAAGATATGCTGCCGGGCAGAAACACTGAAGCTTTCTTT
CDR3aa: CASSQDMLPGRNTEAFF

abundance: few
v_gene: TRBV29-1
j_gene: TRBJ1-1
d_gene: TRBD1
CDR3nt: TGCAGCGTAGGACAGGGGAACACTGAAGCTTTCTTT
CDR3aa: CSVGQGNTEAFF

abundance: few
v_gene: TRBV7-9
j_gene: TRBJ2-6
d_gene: .
CDR3nt: TGTGCCAGCAGCTCGGGGAAGTCCAACGTCCTGACTTTC
CDR3aa: CASSSGKSNVLTF

abundance: few
v_gene: TRBV20-1
j_gene: TRBJ2-7
d_gene: .
CDR3nt: TGCAGTGCTAGGATAGGGGGGTCCTACGAGCAGTACTTC
CDR3aa: CSARIGGSYEQYF

abundance: many
v_gene: TRBV6-1
j_gene: TRBJ2-4
d_gene: .
CDR3nt: TGTGCCAGCAGTGAAGTTGGTCCGTCAACTCTACAGTACTTC
CDR3aa: CASSEVGPSTLQYF

abundance: few
v_gene: TRBV15
j_gene: TRBJ2-3
d_gene: .
CDR3nt: TGTGCCACCAGCAGAGACCGAGGGACAGATACGCAGTATTTT
CDR3aa: CATSRDRGTDTQYF

abundance: few
v_gene: TRBV6-1
j_gene: TRBJ2-1
d_gene: .
CDR3nt: TGTGCCAGCAGTGAAGTGGGCCGGGAGCAGTTCTTC
CDR3aa: CASSEVGREQFF

abundance: few
v_gene: TRBV20-1
j_gene: TRBJ2-3
d_gene: .
CDR3nt: TGCAGTGCTCCCCCAGGGTGTTTAGATACGCAGTATTTT
CDR3aa: CSAPPGCLDTQYF

abundance: .
v_gene: TRBV20-1
j_gene: TRBJ2-5
d_gene: TRBD2
CDR3nt: TGCAGTGCTAGAGAGACTAGCGGAAACCAAGAGACCCAGTACTTC
CDR3aa: CSARETSGNQETQYF

abundance: many
v_gene: TRBV15
j_gene: TRBJ2-5
d_gene: TRBD2
CDR3nt: TGTGCCACCAGCAGAGATAGACGGGGGGGGCAAGAGACCCAGTACTTC
CDR3aa: CATSRDRRGGQETQYF

abundance: .
v_gene: TRBV5-1
j_gene: TRBJ2-3
d_gene: .
CDR3nt: TGCGCCAGCAGCTTGGAACCCGGGGACGTCGATACGCAGTATTTT
CDR3aa: CASSLEPGDVDTQYF

abundance: many
v_gene: TRBV20-1
j_gene: TRBJ2-5
d_gene: .
CDR3nt: TGCAGTGCCGTGGACAGCGTTAAAGAGACCCAGTACTTC
CDR3aa: CSAVDSVKETQYF

abundance: few
v_gene: TRBV7-8
j_gene: TRBJ2-5
d_gene: .
CDR3nt: TGTGCCAGCAGCTCAAGGGTAGAGACCCAGTACTTC
CDR3aa: CASSSRVETQYF

abundance: few
v_gene: TRBV6-1
j_gene: TRBJ2-7
d_gene: .
CDR3nt: TGTGCCAGCATGCGTGGGCTTACCTACGAGCAGTACTTC
CDR3aa: CASMRGLTYEQYF

abundance: .
v_gene: TRBV7-9
j_gene: TRBJ1-5
d_gene: TRBD1
CDR3nt: TGTGCCAGCAGCTTCTGGACAGGGACCTATAGCAATCAGCCCCAGCATTTT
CDR3aa: CASSFWTGTYSNQPQHF

abundance: many
v_gene: TRBV9
j_gene: TRBJ2-7
d_gene: .
CDR3nt: TGTGCCAGCAGCGTAGGGGCGGGTACGCTCTACGAGCAGTACTTC
CDR3aa: CASSVGAGTLYEQYF